This record looks at one T cell receptor beta chain sequence and its context. Its target is not known. The sample belongs to a study of PD-1 blockade in classical Hodgkin lymphoma. For the study at large: It was nivolumab at 3 mg/kg, given intravenously every 2 weeks, that patients received.

Time point noted: cycle 4 day 1 (C4D1), after less than 7 weeks of nivolumab. Following autologous stem cell transplantation, relapse occurred in every patient, and exposure to brentuximab vedotin varied. The germline V and J ends were trimmed by 8 bases and 3 bases, with 14 bases remaining between them. Germline values: CDR1 MNHEY, CDR2 SMNVEV (reference sequence). This CDR3 comprises 14 residues. Notes on the study in general: Complete responders' baseline diversity resembled that of newly diagnosed patients. Newly diagnosed patients were said to have less baseline TCR diversity than healthy donors did.

The method was immunoSEQ multiplex PCR; TCRdb's version includes in-frame clones alone and lacks a portion of them. The sample has tens of thousands of clones, 90% seen once. The sequencing here drew on peripheral blood mononuclear cells (PBMCs), taken before the fourth cycle of nivolumab. This clonotype originated in a human donor with classical Hodgkin lymphoma. This chain uses TRBV27 with TRBJ1-5, with D possibly TRBD1 on 5 matching bases. CDR3 sequence: CASGLGVLNQPQHF. Written as DNA, the CDR3 is TGTGCCAGCGGATTAGGGGTCCTCAATCAGCCCCAGCATTTT.